Listed below are T cell receptor beta chains from one sample, sequenced in a study of neoadjuvant nivolumab and ipilimumab in lung cancer. Sequenced by immunoSEQ multiplex PCR; TCRdb stores in-frame clones only, minus some. The sample has roughly 28,000 clones, 65% to 85% seen once. This material consisted of tumor tissue, taken after neoadjuvant nivolumab, alone or with ipilimumab, at or shortly before surgery. The receptors were gathered from an adult with non-small cell lung cancer. CDR3s include the opening cysteine and the closing phenylalanine or tryptophan. The order of the fields is J gene, clone size, V gene, D gene, CDR3 protein, CDR3 DNA. A D gene is named only where the DNA matches it firmly. Rows may omit the clone size; those that give it use once, few, many or a size class.

TRBJ1-2 | - | TRBV5-1 | - | CASSLVAGPNYGYTF | TGCGCCAGCAGCTTGGTTGCAGGGCCTAACTATGGCTACACCTTC
TRBJ2-2 | - | TRBV2 | - | CASNRGQVAPGELFF | TGTGCCAGCAACCGGGGGCAGGTGGCACCCGGGGAGCTGTTTTTT
TRBJ2-7 | - | TRBV6-1 | TRBD2 | CASRAGLAGAYEQYF | TGTGCCAGCAGGGCTGGACTAGCGGGAGCCTACGAGCAGTACTTC
TRBJ2-7 | - | TRBV11-3 | - | CANIGLGVEPYEQYF | TGTGCCAACATTGGATTGGGGGTTGAGCCCTACGAGCAGTACTTC
TRBJ2-5 | - | TRBV6-1 | - | CASSESGAQETQYF | TGTGCCAGCAGTGAGTCGGGGGCTCAAGAGACCCAGTACTTC
TRBJ1-1 | - | TRBV5-1 | - | CASSSVGTTEAFF | TGCGCCAGCAGCTCGGTAGGGACGACTGAAGCTTTCTTT
TRBJ2-7 | - | TRBV7-2 | - | CASSLGYLSSYEQYF | TGTGCCAGCAGCTTAGGATACCTCAGCTCCTACGAGCAGTACTTC
TRBJ1-1 | once | TRBV2 | - | CASRPWENTEAFF | TGTGCCAGCAGGCCCTGGGAGAACACTGAAGCTTTCTTT
TRBJ2-4 | few | TRBV11-1 | TRBD1 | CASSPTGKTNIQYF | TGTGCCAGCAGCCCGACAGGGAAAACAAACATTCAGTACTTC
TRBJ1-6 | - | TRBV5-4 | - | CASSLLGQVNSPLHF | TGTGCCAGCAGCTTGTTGGGACAAGTTAATTCACCCCTCCACTTT
TRBJ2-1 | - | TRBV5-1 | TRBD2 | CASSTSGTSGYNEQFF | TGCGCCAGCAGCACGTCCGGGACTAGCGGATACAATGAGCAGTTCTTC
TRBJ2-7 | - | TRBV4-2 | TRBD2 | CASSQGLADSYEQYF | TGTGCCAGCAGCCAAGGACTAGCTGATTCCTACGAGCAGTACTTC
TRBJ1-6 | few | TRBV27 | - | CASSRSGSNSPLHF | TGTGCCAGCAGTCGCTCCGGCTCTAATTCACCCCTCCACTTT
TRBJ1-2 | - | TRBV5-5 | TRBD1 | CASRRTGLVGYTF | TGTGCCAGCAGACGGACAGGCTTGGTTGGCTACACCTTC
TRBJ1-2 | - | TRBV6-5 | - | CASSAAEVGGYTF | TGTGCCAGCAGTGCGGCAGAGGTCGGTGGCTACACCTTC
TRBJ2-5 | once | TRBV14 | - | CASSQVGGRQETQYF | TGTGCCAGCAGCCAAGTAGGAGGGCGTCAAGAGACCCAGTACTTC
TRBJ2-3 | - | TRBV5-1 | TRBD1 | CASSLGDRVETDTQYF | TGCGCCAGCAGCTTGGGGGACAGGGTCGAGACAGATACGCAGTATTTT
TRBJ2-2 | once | TRBV18 | - | CASSPPNSRNTGELFF | TGTGCCAGCTCACCACCTAACTCCCGGAACACCGGGGAGCTGTTTTTT
TRBJ2-2 | - | TRBV6-6 | TRBD2 | CASKIAGVAGELFF | TGTGCCAGCAAGATAGCGGGAGTTGCCGGGGAGCTGTTTTTT
TRBJ1-3 | once | TRBV6-1 | - | CASSEAFIGNTIYF | TGTGCCAGCAGTGAGGCCTTTATTGGAAACACCATATATTTT
TRBJ2-2 | - | TRBV28 | TRBD2 | CASRTASGGPNTGELFF | TGTGCCAGCAGGACCGCTAGCGGGGGCCCGAACACCGGGGAGCTGTTTTTT
TRBJ2-1 | - | TRBV15 | TRBD2 | CATSRELAGWSDEQFF | TGTGCCACCAGCAGAGAACTAGCGGGCTGGTCGGATGAGCAGTTCTTC
TRBJ2-7 | - | TRBV5-8 | - | CASSLEGYEFYEQYF | TGTGCCAGCAGCTTGGAAGGGTATGAGTTCTACGAGCAGTACTTC
TRBJ1-1 | - | TRBV30 | - | CAWSVIPGAEAFF | TGTGCCTGGAGTGTAATCCCTGGCGCTGAAGCTTTCTTT
TRBJ2-2 | - | TRBV11-3 | TRBD1 | CASSLDASGTGVLGELFF | TGTGCCAGCAGCTTAGATGCGTCCGGGACAGGGGTTCTCGGGGAGCTGTTTTTT
TRBJ2-5 | once | TRBV29-1 | - | CSVPVGGRRGETQYF | TGCAGCGTCCCGGTCGGGGGCCGGAGGGGAGAGACCCAGTACTTC
TRBJ2-2 | - | TRBV6-4 | - | CASSDRPGATGELFF | TGTGCCAGCAGTGACAGACCAGGGGCCACCGGGGAGCTGTTTTTT
TRBJ1-4 | - | TRBV5-1 | - | CASRTNGQNLGEKLFF | TGCGCCAGCAGAACCAACGGACAAAATTTGGGCGAAAAACTGTTTTTT
TRBJ2-7 | - | TRBV28 | - | CASRTSDYEQYF | TGTGCCAGCAGAACAAGCGACTACGAGCAGTACTTC
TRBJ1-1 | - | TRBV5-3 | TRBD1 | CARSLDREGTEAFF | TGTGCCAGAAGCCTTGACAGGGAGGGCACTGAAGCTTTCTTT
TRBJ1-2 | - | TRBV6-5 | - | CASSYSGRVDGYTF | TGTGCCAGCAGTTACTCAGGGAGGGTTGACGGCTACACCTTC
TRBJ2-7 | - | TRBV5-8 | TRBD1 | CASSLKTGTAKYEQYF | TGTGCCAGCAGCTTGAAGACCGGGACAGCGAAATACGAGCAGTACTTC
TRBJ2-7 | - | TRBV27 | - | CASSSDIAIYEQYF | TGTGCCAGCAGTTCGGACATAGCGATCTACGAGCAGTACTTC